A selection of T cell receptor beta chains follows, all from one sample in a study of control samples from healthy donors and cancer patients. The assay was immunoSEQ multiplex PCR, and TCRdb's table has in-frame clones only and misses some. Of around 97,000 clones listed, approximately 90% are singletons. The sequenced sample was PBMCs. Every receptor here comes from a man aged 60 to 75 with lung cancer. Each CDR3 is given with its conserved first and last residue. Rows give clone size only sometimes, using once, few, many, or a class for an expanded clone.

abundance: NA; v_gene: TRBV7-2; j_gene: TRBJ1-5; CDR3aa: CASSVLGQRLDQPQHF
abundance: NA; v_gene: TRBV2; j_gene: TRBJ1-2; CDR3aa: CASSAYGQGAYGYTF
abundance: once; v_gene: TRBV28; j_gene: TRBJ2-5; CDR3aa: CASSPPGGTETQYF
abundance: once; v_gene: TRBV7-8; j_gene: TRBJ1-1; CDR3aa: CASSTFGLPQAFF
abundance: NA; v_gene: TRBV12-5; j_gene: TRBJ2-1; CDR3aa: CASGLVFDGQLGINEQFF
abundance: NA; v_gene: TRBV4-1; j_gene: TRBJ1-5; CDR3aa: CASSQELSRQNNQPQHF
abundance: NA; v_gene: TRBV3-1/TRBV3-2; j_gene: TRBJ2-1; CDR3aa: CASSQAGQGENEQFF
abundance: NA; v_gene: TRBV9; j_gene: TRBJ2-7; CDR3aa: CASSVDRGYEQYF
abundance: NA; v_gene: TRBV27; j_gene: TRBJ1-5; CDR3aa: CATQDRFYSNQPQHF
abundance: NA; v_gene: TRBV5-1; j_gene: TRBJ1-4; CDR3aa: CASSSQGGSNEKLFF
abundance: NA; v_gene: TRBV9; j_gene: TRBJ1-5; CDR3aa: CASSSGPNQPQHF
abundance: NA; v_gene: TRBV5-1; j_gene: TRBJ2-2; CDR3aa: CASSPAVSTGELFF
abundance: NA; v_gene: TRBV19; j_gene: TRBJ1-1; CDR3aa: CASIGQWNTEAFF
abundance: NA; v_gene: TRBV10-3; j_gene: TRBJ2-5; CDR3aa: CAINAGGETQYF
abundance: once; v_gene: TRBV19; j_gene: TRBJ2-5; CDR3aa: CASSMGNQETQYF
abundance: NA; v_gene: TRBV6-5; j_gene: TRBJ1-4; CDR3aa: CASSYGQGATNEKLFF
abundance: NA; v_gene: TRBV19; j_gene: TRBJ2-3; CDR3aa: CASSRLAPRTDTQYF
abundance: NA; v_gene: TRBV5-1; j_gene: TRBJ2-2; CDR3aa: CASNSQGAETGELFF
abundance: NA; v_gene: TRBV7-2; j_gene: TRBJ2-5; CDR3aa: CASSLQSAAPQETQYF
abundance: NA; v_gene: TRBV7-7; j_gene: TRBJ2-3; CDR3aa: CASSPGTDTQYF
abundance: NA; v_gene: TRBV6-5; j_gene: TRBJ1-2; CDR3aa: CASSYSRTGNYGYTF
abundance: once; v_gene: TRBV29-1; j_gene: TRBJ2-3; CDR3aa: CSGVAGGIADTQYF
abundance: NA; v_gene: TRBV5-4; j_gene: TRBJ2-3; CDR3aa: CASSRPGQGTDTQYF
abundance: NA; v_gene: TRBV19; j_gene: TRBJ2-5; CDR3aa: CASSTRQQETQYF
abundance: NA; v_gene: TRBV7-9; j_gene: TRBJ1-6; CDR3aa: CASSPDRNNSPLHF
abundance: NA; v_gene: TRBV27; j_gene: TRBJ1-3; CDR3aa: CASSLRGTAGNTIYF
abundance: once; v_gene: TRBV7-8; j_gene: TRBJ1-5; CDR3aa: CASSRGQGVLYGGQPQHF
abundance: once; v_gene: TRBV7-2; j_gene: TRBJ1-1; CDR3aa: CASSLYSPNTEAFF
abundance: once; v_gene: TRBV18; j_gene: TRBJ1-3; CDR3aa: CASSPRTLSGNTIYF
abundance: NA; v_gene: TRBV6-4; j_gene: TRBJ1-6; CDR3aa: CASSSGFYNSPLHF
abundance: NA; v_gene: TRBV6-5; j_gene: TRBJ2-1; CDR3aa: CASSYPGAYNEQFF
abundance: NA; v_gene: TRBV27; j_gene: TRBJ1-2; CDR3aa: CASSPTGGYYGYTF
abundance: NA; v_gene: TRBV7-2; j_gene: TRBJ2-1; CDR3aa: CASSRTSGGLNEQFF
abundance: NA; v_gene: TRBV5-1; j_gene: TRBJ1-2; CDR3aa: CASSTPTGAAGADGYTF
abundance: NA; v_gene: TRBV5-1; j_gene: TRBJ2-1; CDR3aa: CASSLDQYNEQFF
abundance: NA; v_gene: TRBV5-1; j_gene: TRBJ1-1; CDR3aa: CASSLAWTGGQGVNTEAFF
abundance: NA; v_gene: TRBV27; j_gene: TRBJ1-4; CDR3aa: CASSPQGRFTEKLFF
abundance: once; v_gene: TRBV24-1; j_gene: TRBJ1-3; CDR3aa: CATSDPPGTGGNTIYF
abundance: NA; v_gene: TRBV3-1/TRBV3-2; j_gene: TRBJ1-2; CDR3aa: CASSSGYGYTF
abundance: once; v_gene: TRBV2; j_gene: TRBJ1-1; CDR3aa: CASTFDTEAFF
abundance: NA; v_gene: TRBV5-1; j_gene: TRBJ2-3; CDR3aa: CASSTTPDTQYF
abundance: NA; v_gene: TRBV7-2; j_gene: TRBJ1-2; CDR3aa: CASSLAITGYTF
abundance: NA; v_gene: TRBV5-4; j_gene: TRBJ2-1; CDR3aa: CASSLSRGAYNEQFF
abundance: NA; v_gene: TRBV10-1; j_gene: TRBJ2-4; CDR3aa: CASSEKETLAKNIQYF
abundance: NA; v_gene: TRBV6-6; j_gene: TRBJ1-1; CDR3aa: CASTWGPSQNTEAFF
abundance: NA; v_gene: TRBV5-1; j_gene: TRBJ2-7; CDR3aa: CASSLRQGTYEQYF
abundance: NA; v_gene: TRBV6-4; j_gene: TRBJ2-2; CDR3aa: CASRGDTANTGELFF
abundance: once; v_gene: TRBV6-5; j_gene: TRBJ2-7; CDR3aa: CATSLTFSYEQYF